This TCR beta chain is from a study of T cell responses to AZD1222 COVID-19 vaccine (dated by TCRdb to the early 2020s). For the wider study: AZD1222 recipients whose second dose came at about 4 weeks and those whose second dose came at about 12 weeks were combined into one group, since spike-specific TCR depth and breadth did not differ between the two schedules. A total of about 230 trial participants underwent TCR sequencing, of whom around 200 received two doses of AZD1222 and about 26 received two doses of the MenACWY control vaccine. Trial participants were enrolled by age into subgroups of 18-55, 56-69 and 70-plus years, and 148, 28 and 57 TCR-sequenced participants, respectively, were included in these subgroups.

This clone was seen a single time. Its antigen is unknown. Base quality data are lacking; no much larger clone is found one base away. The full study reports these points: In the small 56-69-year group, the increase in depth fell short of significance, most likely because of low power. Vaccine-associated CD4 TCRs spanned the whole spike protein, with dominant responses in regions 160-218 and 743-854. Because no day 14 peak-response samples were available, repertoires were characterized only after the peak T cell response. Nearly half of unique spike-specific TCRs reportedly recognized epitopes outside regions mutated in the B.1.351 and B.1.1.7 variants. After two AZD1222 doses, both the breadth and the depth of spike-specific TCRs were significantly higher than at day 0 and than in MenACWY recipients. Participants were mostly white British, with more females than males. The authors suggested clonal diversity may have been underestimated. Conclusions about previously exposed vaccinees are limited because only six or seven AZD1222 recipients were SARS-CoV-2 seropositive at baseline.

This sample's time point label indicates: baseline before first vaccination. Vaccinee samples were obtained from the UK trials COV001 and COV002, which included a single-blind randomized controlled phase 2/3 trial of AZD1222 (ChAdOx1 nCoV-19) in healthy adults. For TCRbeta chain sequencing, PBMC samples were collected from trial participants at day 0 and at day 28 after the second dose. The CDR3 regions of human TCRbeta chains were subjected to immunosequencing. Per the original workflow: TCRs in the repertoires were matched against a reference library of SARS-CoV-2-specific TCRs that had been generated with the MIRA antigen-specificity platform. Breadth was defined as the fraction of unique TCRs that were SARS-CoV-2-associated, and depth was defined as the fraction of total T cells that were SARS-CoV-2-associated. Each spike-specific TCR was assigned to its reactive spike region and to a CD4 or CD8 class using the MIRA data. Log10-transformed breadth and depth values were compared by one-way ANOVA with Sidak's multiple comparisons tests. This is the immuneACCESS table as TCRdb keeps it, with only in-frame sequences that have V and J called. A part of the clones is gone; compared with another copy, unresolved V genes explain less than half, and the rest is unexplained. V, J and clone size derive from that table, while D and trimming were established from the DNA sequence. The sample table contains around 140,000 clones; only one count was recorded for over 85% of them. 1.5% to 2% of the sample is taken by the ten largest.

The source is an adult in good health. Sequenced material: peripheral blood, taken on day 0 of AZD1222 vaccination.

The nucleotides read TGTGCCAGCAGTGAAATGGAGGGCAGGGGATACGCTGAAGCTTTCTTT. Its protein reads: CASSEMEGRGYAEAFF. The chain is encoded by TRBV2 joined to TRBJ1-1, and perhaps TRBD1 as D gene, on 6 matching bases. Sequences SNHLY (CDR1) and FYNNEI (CDR2) are obtained from the germline V gene. Spanning cysteine to phenylalanine, the CDR3 consists of 16 amino acids. Kept here is only the CDR3 DNA, which spans 48 bases and is read in frame from base 1. V and J lose 2 bases and 6 bases, and a span of 19 bases separates them.